The T cell receptor (beta chain) described here comes from a study of blood T cell repertoires in COVID-19. Overall study: From the United States, Italy and Spain came samples of acute and convalescent COVID-19. The cDNA or gDNA used as material had been derived from T cells, B-cell-depleted T cells, or PBMCs.

The authors' processing: The assay estimated nucleated cells by amplifying reference gene primers. Produced via immunoSEQ multiplex PCR; TCRdb's table is partial and in-frame only. V and J calls and clone size are those listed in that table; D and trimming were worked out from the DNA. The sample includes about 120,000 clones, approximately 87% of them seen just once. Material for sequencing was peripheral blood. The receptor was isolated from a woman in her seventies with acute or convalescent COVID-19.

For the CDR3, the DNA is TGTGCCAGCAGCCATTATGGCGGGTCTAGCACAGATACGCAGTATTTT. Protein: CASSHYGGSSTDTQYF. The J gene is TRBJ2-3, the V gene TRBV5-6, with a weak D call TRBD2 (5 bases). The CDR3 is 16 amino acids. Trimming took off 4 bases at V and 0 bases at J, with 15 bases between the two ends. Germline lookup yields CDR1 SGHDT and CDR2 YYEEEE.